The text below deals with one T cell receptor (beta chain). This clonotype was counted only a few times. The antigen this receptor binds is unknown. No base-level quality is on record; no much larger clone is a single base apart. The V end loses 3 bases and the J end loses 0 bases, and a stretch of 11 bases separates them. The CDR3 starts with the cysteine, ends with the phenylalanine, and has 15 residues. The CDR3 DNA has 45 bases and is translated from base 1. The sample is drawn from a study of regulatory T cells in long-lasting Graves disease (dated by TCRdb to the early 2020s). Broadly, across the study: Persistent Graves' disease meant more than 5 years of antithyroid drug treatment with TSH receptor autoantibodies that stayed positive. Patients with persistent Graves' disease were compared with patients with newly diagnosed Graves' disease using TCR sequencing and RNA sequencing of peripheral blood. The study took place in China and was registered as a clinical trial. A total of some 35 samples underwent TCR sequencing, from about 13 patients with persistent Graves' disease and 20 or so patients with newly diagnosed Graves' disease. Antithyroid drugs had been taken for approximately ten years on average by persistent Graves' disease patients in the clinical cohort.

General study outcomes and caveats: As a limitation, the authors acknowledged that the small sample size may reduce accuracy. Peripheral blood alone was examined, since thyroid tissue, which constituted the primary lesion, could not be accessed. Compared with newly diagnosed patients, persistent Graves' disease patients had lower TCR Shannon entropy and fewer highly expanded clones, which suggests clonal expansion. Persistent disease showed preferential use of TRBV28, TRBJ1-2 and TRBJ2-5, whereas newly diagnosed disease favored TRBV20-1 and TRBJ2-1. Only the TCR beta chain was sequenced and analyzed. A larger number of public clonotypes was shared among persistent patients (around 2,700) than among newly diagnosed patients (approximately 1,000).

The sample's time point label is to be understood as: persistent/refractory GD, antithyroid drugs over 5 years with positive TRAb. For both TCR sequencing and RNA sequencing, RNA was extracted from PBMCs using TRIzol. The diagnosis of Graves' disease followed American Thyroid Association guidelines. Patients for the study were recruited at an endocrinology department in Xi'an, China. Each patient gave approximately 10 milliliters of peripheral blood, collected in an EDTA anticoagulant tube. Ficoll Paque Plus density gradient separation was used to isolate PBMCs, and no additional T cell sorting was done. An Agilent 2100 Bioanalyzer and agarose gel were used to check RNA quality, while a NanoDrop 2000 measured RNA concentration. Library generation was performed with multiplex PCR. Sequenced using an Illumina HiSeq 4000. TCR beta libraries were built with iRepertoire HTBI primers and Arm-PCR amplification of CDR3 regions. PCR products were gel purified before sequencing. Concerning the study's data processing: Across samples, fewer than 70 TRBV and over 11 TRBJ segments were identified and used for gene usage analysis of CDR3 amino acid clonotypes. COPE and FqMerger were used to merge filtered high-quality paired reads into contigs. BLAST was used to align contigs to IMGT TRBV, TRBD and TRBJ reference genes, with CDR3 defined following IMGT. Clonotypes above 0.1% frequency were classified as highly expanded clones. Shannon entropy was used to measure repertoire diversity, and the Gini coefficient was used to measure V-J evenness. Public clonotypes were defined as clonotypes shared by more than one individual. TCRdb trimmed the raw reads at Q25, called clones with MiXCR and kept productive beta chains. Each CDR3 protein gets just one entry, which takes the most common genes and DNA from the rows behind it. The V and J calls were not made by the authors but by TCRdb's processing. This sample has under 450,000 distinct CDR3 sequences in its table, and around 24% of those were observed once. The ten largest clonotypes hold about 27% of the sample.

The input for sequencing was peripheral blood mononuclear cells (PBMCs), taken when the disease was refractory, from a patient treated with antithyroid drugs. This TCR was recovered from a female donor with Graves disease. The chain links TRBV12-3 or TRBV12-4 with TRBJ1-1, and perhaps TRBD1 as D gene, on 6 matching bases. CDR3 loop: CASSFNRAVNTEAFF. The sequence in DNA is TGTGCCAGCAGTTTCAACAGGGCCGTGAACACTGAAGCTTTCTTT.